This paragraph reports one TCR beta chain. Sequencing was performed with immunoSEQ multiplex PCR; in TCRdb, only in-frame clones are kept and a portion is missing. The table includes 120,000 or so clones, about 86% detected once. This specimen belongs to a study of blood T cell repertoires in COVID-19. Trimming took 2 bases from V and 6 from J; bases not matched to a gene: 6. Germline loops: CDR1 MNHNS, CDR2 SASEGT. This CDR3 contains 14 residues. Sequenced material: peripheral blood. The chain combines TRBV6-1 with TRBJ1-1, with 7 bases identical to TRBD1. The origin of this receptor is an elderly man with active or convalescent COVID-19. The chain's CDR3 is CASSESDRVAEAFF. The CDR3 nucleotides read TGTGCCAGCAGTGAATCAGACAGGGTAGCTGAAGCTTTCTTT.